This T cell receptor (beta chain) was profiled in a study of neoadjuvant anti-PD-1 for oral cavity cancer. Time point indicated: after neoadjuvant nivolumab, at surgical resection. Clones were sequenced by immunoSEQ multiplex PCR, and TCRdb holds only the in-frame ones, with some missing. In the table there are some 12,000 clones, 65% to 75% of which are singletons. This sequence was found in a person aged 40-85 years with oral cavity squamous cell carcinoma. Sequenced material: PBMCs, taken after nivolumab (anti-PD-1) treatment.

The CDR3 region has the DNA TGTGCCAGCAGTGTAACCGGGACAGGGAGGGAGCAGTACTTC. It codes for CASSVTGTGREQYF. This chain uses TRBV6-1 with TRBJ2-7, with 9 bases lining up with TRBD1. After removal of 4 bases from V and 7 bases from J, the junction contained 8 bases not matched to a gene. The CDR3 length is 14 residues. Germline lookup yields CDR1 MNHNS and CDR2 SASEGT.